A selection of T cell receptor beta chains follows, all from one sample in a study of OX40 agonist ivuxolimab in advanced cancers. This table comes from immunoSEQ multiplex PCR, and its TCRdb copy is limited to in-frame clones, with some not included. Among just over 30,000 clones listed, approximately 89% were seen once. The specimen was CD4+ or CD8+ T cells sorted from blood, collected in a trial of the OX40 agonist ivuxolimab. The receptors shown here come from an adult with an advanced solid tumor such as melanoma, head and neck, liver or kidney cancer. The CDR3 runs from the conserved cysteine through the conserved F or W. The D gene is left open where the match is weak. Some rows mark clone size as missing; the rest say once, few, many or name a class of expanded clone.

size,J,D,V,DNA,CDR3
.,TRBJ2-7,TRBD1,TRBV6-5,TGTGCCAGCAGACAGGGGCGCTCACTATACGAGCAGTACTTC,CASRQGRSLYEQYF
.,TRBJ2-1,TRBD1,TRBV19,TGTGCCAGTAGTCCAGACAGGGAATCCTACAATGAGCAGTTCTTC,CASSPDRESYNEQFF
.,TRBJ2-4,.,TRBV28,TGTGCCAGCAGTTCCCCGGGAGCCGCGGTGTTGAAAAACATTCAGTACTTC,CASSSPGAAVLKNIQYF
few,TRBJ2-3,.,TRBV7-6,TGTGCCAGCAGCTTACTTGGGATGGCCACAGATACGCAGTATTTT,CASSLLGMATDTQYF
.,TRBJ1-5,.,TRBV19,TGTGCCAGTAGTTTACAGGGCGGGAGCAATCAGCCCCAGCATTTT,CASSLQGGSNQPQHF
.,TRBJ2-1,.,TRBV5-4,TGTGCCAGCAGCTCGTTAGAGGCCCGGCAGTTCTTC,CASSSLEARQFF
.,TRBJ2-3,TRBD2,TRBV5-5,TGTGCCAGCAGCTTAGAGGGTTCGGGCGGGAGCTCCGCAGATACGCAGTATTTT,CASSLEGSGGSSADTQYF
.,TRBJ2-7,.,TRBV25-1,TGTGCCAGCAGTGGAAAGGAGTACGAGCAGTACTTC,CASSGKEYEQYF
.,TRBJ2-1,.,TRBV5-4,TGTGCCAGCAGCTTGCTCAATGAGCAGTTCTTC,CASSLLNEQFF
few,TRBJ1-1,.,TRBV6-5,TGTGCCAGCAGTTACTCCCGTGGAACTGAAGCTTTCTTT,CASSYSRGTEAFF
.,TRBJ1-6,.,TRBV10-2,TGCGCCAGCAGTGATCCAGATCTTTTTTTTAATTCACCCCTCCACTTT,CASSDPDLFFNSPLHF
.,TRBJ1-2,TRBD1,TRBV20-1,TGCAGTACCACACAGGGGTATGGCTACACCTTC,CSTTQGYGYTF
.,TRBJ2-7,TRBD2,TRBV19,TGTGCCAGTAGTATGGGACTAGCGGGGGCCTACGAGCAGTACTTC,CASSMGLAGAYEQYF
few,TRBJ1-5,.,TRBV27,TGTGCCAGCAGTCCAAGGGCTGACGGATATCAGCCCCAGCATTTT,CASSPRADGYQPQHF
few,TRBJ2-2,.,TRBV11-1,TGTGCCAGCAGCTTTACCACAGGGTTCGCGAACACCGGGGAGCTGTTTTTT,CASSFTTGFANTGELFF
.,TRBJ2-1,.,TRBV29-1,TGCAGCGTTACCAAGCAGCTTTCCTACAATGAGCAGTTCTTC,CSVTKQLSYNEQFF
.,TRBJ2-1,TRBD2,TRBV11-3,TGTGCCAGCAGCCCCTTTAGCGGGAGGGCCAATGAGCAGTTCTTC,CASSPFSGRANEQFF
.,TRBJ1-5,.,TRBV2,TGTGCCAGCAAACAAACCGGGACCGATAGCTATCAGCCCCAGCATTTT,CASKQTGTDSYQPQHF
.,TRBJ2-1,.,TRBV4-1,TGCGCCAGCAGCCTTAACTACGCGGGTGAGCAGTTCTTC,CASSLNYAGEQFF
.,TRBJ2-6,.,TRBV5-6,TGTGCCAGCAGCTTGGGGGTAACCTCTGGGGCCAACGTCCTGACTTTC,CASSLGVTSGANVLTF
.,TRBJ1-5,.,TRBV19,TGTGCCAGTAGCCTACCCCAATCAGGGCTAAATCAGCCCCAGCATTTT,CASSLPQSGLNQPQHF
once,TRBJ2-3,.,TRBV19,TGTGCCAGTAGTATTAGGGATACGCAGTATTTT,CASSIRDTQYF
.,TRBJ2-7,.,TRBV28,TGTGCCAGCAGTTTATCCTTTGGGGGGGCGGGTTACGAGCAGTACTTC,CASSLSFGGAGYEQYF
.,TRBJ2-1,.,TRBV21-1,TGTGCCAGCAGCAAAGCGAGTAGCGGGCTTAAGCAGTTCTTC,CASSKASSGLKQFF
.,TRBJ2-3,.,TRBV7-2,TGTGCCAGCAGCTTAGGGCGAGGAGATACGCAGTATTTT,CASSLGRGDTQYF
once,TRBJ2-6,TRBD1,TRBV5-6,TGTGCCAGCAGCAAACAGGGGACTGGGGCCAACGTCCTGACTTTC,CASSKQGTGANVLTF
once,TRBJ2-5,TRBD2,TRBV19,TGTGCCAGTAGTACTACTAGCGTCCAAGAGACCCAGTACTTC,CASSTTSVQETQYF
.,TRBJ2-6,.,TRBV5-4,TGTGCCAGCAAGAGGGGACACATAAACTCTGGGGCCAACGTCCTGACTTTC,CASKRGHINSGANVLTF
.,TRBJ2-3,TRBD1,TRBV29-1,TGCAGCGTTGCGATCCGGGACAGGGCAAGCACAGATACGCAGTATTTT,CSVAIRDRASTDTQYF
.,TRBJ2-3,.,TRBV11-3,TGTGCCAGCAGCTTATATGGGGGAGCTCTAGATACGCAGTATTTT,CASSLYGGALDTQYF
.,TRBJ2-7,TRBD2,TRBV13,TGTGCCAGCAGCTCCGCTAGCGGGAGAGGGTACGAGCAGTACTTC,CASSSASGRGYEQYF
once,TRBJ2-6,.,TRBV29-1,TGCAGCGTTGGCGGGATTGGGGCCAACGTCCTGACTTTC,CSVGGIGANVLTF